Listed below are T cell receptor beta chains from one sample, sequenced in a study of regulatory T cells in long-lasting Graves disease. TCRdb passed the multiplex PCR reads through MiXCR, listing each CDR3 protein once. The sample lists 620,000 or so distinct CDR3 sequences, roughly 15% occurring once. This same sample was also part of a study on T cells in Graves' hyperthyroidism and ophthalmopathy.

The material sequenced was peripheral blood mononuclear cells (PBMCs), taken at new diagnosis, from a patient treated with antithyroid drugs. These receptors were taken from a woman aged 25 to 39 with Graves disease. Each CDR3 is given with its conserved first and last residue. D genes are given only for firm matches. A clone size is listed for some rows: how often the clone was seen (once, few, many), or a class if it is expanded.

clone size | D gene | J gene | V gene | CDR3 protein | CDR3 DNA
NA | NA | TRBJ2-3 | TRBV20-1 | CSAPLRGPDTQYF | TGCAGTGCTCCGCTACGCGGCCCAGATACGCAGTATTTT
NA | TRBD1 | TRBJ2-1 | TRBV20-1 | CSASRDSLRNEQFF | TGCAGTGCTAGCCGGGACAGCTTGAGGAATGAGCAGTTCTTC
NA | TRBD2 | TRBJ2-1 | TRBV7-9 | CASSPVLGGNNEQFF | TGTGCCAGCAGCCCCGTACTCGGGGGGAACAATGAGCAGTTCTTC
few | NA | TRBJ2-2 | TRBV7-8 | CASSVQTGWNTGELFF | TGTGCCAGCAGCGTCCAAACAGGATGGAACACCGGGGAGCTGTTTTTT
few | NA | TRBJ1-5 | TRBV6-1 | CASGESNQPQHF | TGTGCCAGCGGAGAGAGCAATCAGCCCCAGCATTTT
few | TRBD1 | TRBJ2-7 | TRBV18 | CASSESPGTDYEQYF | TGTGCCAGCTCAGAGTCGCCCGGGACAGATTACGAGCAGTACTTC
NA | NA | TRBJ1-5 | TRBV18 | CASSHGPSRDNQPQHF | TGTGCCAGCTCCCATGGCCCCAGCCGGGACAATCAGCCCCAGCATTTT
NA | NA | TRBJ1-4 | TRBV28 | CASSRRGNEKLFF | TGTGCCAGCAGCAGGCGTGGTAATGAAAAACTGTTTTTT
many | NA | TRBJ1-4 | TRBV6-1 | CASSTGGGREKLFF | TGTGCCAGCAGTACTGGGGGGGGCCGGGAAAAACTGTTTTTT
many | NA | TRBJ1-5 | TRBV7-2 | CASSSIVNQPQHF | TGTGCCAGCAGCTCTATCGTAAATCAGCCCCAGCATTTT
few | NA | TRBJ2-1 | TRBV28 | CASSPHPNEQFF | TGTGCCAGCAGTCCACATCCTAATGAGCAGTTCTTC
once | NA | TRBJ2-7 | TRBV15 | CATSRGKRGVWWEQYF | TGTGCCACCAGCAGAGGAAAAAGGGGGGTTTGGTGGGAGCAGTACTTC
many | NA | TRBJ1-4 | TRBV5-6 | CASSLGRRPNEKLFF | TGTGCCAGCAGCTTGGGGCGACGACCGAATGAAAAACTGTTTTTT
many | NA | TRBJ2-1 | TRBV11-2 | CASSLSLGSGYNEQFF | TGTGCCAGCAGCTTAAGTCTCGGGAGTGGCTACAATGAGCAGTTCTTC
NA | TRBD2 | TRBJ2-1 | TRBV6-1 | CASSGFAGGRRNEQFF | TGTGCCAGCTCAGGCTTTGCGGGCGGGAGGAGAAATGAGCAGTTCTTC
many | TRBD1 | TRBJ2-7 | TRBV6-2/TRBV6-3 | CASSYLDGLTGAEEQYF | TGTGCCAGCAGTTACCTAGATGGCCTGACAGGGGCGGAAGAGCAGTACTTC
many | NA | TRBJ1-1 | TRBV27 | CASRTKPAVNTEAFF | TGTGCCAGCAGGACCAAGCCGGCGGTGAACACTGAAGCTTTCTTT
NA | NA | TRBJ2-5 | TRBV19 | CASSPGLRTTQYF | TGTGCCAGTAGCCCGGGTCTGCGGACGACCCAGTACTTC
NA | NA | TRBJ1-4 | TRBV6-1 | CASRASGNNEKLFF | TGTGCCAGCAGGGCCAGTGGGAATAATGAAAAACTGTTTTTT
NA | NA | TRBJ2-3 | TRBV18 | CASSPLGVGTDTQYF | TGTGCCAGCTCACCACTGGGGGTCGGCACAGATACGCAGTATTTT
NA | NA | TRBJ2-7 | TRBV14 | CASSQWRSSEQYF | TGTGCCAGCAGCCAATGGAGGTCTAGCGAGCAGTACTTC
few | TRBD1 | TRBJ1-2 | TRBV5-8 | CASSRELQGNNYGYTF | TGTGCCAGCAGCCGGGAACTACAGGGGAATAACTATGGCTACACCTTC
few | TRBD1 | TRBJ2-5 | TRBV5-6 | CASSWGQGAEETQYF | TGTGCCAGCAGCTGGGGACAGGGGGCGGAGGAGACCCAGTACTTC
NA | TRBD1 | TRBJ2-7 | TRBV6-2/TRBV6-3 | CASSAYIQGAYEQYF | TGTGCCAGCAGCGCCTATATACAGGGGGCCTACGAGCAGTACTTC
few | NA | TRBJ2-3 | TRBV19 | CASRQTGKTDTQYF | TGTGCCAGTAGACAAACAGGGAAGACAGATACGCAGTATTTT
many | NA | TRBJ1-2 | TRBV2 | CASRTKVGARGYTF | TGTGCCAGCAGGACTAAAGTGGGGGCGCGGGGCTACACCTTC